The rows below give T cell receptor beta chains drawn from one sample of a study of cytotoxic CD8 clonotypes in ibrutinib-treated CLL. The repertoire was sequenced with immunoSEQ multiplex PCR; TCRdb's copy has only in-frame clones and lacks some. Of about 160,000 clones detected, approximately 77% appear once; the ten largest clones hold about 1.9%. The source material was PBMCs, sampled after 12 months of ibrutinib treatment. Receptors were obtained from a human donor with chronic lymphocytic leukemia. Each CDR3 is given with its conserved first and last residue. The order of the fields is V gene, D gene, J gene, clone size, CDR3 protein, CDR3 DNA. D genes are given only for firm matches. Clone size is shown for a subset of rows, as once, few, many or a class of expanded clone.

V: TRBV7-2
D: .
J: TRBJ1-1
size: .
CDR3: CASSPVAHRLAFF
DNA: TGTGCCAGCAGTCCCGTGGCCCACAGGCTTGCTTTCTTT

V: TRBV27
D: TRBD1
J: TRBJ1-4
size: .
CDR3: CATKAGQGGEKLFF
DNA: TGTGCCACAAAAGCGGGACAGGGTGGTGAAAAACTGTTTTTT

V: TRBV4-1
D: .
J: TRBJ2-5
size: .
CDR3: CASSQVLTAKGETQYF
DNA: TGCGCCAGCAGCCAAGTTTTAACAGCCAAAGGGGAGACCCAGTACTTC

V: TRBV21-1
D: .
J: TRBJ2-7
size: .
CDR3: CASSTIRRTSDLTQYF
DNA: TGTGCCAGCAGCACAATAAGGCGGACTAGCGATTTAACGCAGTACTTC

V: TRBV2
D: TRBD1
J: TRBJ1-4
size: .
CDR3: CASSVRRGLEKLFF
DNA: TGTGCCAGCAGTGTCAGGAGGGGGCTAGAAAAACTGTTTTTT

V: TRBV10-3
D: TRBD1
J: TRBJ2-2
size: .
CDR3: CAIRQGAGGELFF
DNA: TGTGCCATCAGACAGGGGGCGGGCGGGGAGCTGTTTTTT

V: TRBV27
D: .
J: TRBJ2-1
size: .
CDR3: CASSFEHSPVEFF
DNA: TGTGCCAGCAGTTTTGAGCACTCACCGGTCGAGTTCTTC

V: TRBV27
D: TRBD1
J: TRBJ1-1
size: .
CDR3: CASSLSTGGSAEAFF
DNA: TGTGCCAGCAGTTTATCCACAGGGGGGTCGGCTGAAGCTTTCTTT

V: TRBV28
D: .
J: TRBJ2-5
size: .
CDR3: CASSPGSSEETQYF
DNA: TGTGCCAGCAGTCCGGGTTCGAGTGAAGAGACCCAGTACTTC

V: TRBV18
D: .
J: TRBJ2-2
size: .
CDR3: CASSRQREYTGELFF
DNA: TGTGCCAGCTCACGTCAGAGGGAGTACACCGGGGAGCTGTTTTTT

V: TRBV6-4
D: .
J: TRBJ1-5
size: .
CDR3: CASSDPRTDLGVGQPQHF
DNA: TGTGCCAGCAGTGACCCTCGGACAGATCTTGGGGTGGGTCAGCCCCAGCATTTT

V: TRBV27
D: TRBD2
J: TRBJ2-1
size: once
CDR3: CASSFRGRARYNEQFF
DNA: TGTGCCAGCAGTTTTCGTGGGAGGGCCAGGTACAATGAGCAGTTCTTC

V: TRBV19
D: TRBD1
J: TRBJ1-1
size: .
CDR3: CASSTPGQGGTEAFF
DNA: TGTGCCAGTAGTACCCCGGGACAGGGGGGCACTGAAGCTTTCTTT

V: TRBV28
D: TRBD1
J: TRBJ1-2
size: .
CDR3: CASGGTDRGENTF
DNA: TGTGCCAGCGGAGGAACGGACAGGGGGGAAAACACCTTC

V: TRBV7-6
D: .
J: TRBJ2-5
size: .
CDR3: CASSPDNRVTQYF
DNA: TGTGCCAGCAGCCCAGATAACAGAGTGACCCAGTACTTC

V: TRBV2
D: TRBD1
J: TRBJ1-1
size: .
CDR3: CASILTGKVTEAFF
DNA: TGTGCCAGCATATTGACAGGGAAGGTCACTGAAGCTTTCTTT

V: TRBV7-9
D: .
J: TRBJ1-2
size: .
CDR3: CASSLAAGDGYTF
DNA: TGTGCCAGCAGCTTAGCGGCGGGGGATGGCTACACCTTC

V: TRBV6-5
D: TRBD1
J: TRBJ1-2
size: .
CDR3: CASTTGTGVYGYTF
DNA: TGTGCCAGCACCACGGGGACAGGGGTGTATGGCTACACCTTC

V: TRBV28
D: .
J: TRBJ1-1
size: .
CDR3: CASSSARQGLSTEAFF
DNA: TGTGCCAGCAGCTCCGCCCGGCAGGGTCTGAGCACTGAAGCTTTCTTT

V: TRBV7-3
D: .
J: TRBJ2-1
size: .
CDR3: CASSLGVPKNNEQFF
DNA: TGTGCCAGCAGCTTGGGGGTCCCGAAGAACAATGAGCAGTTCTTC

V: TRBV2
D: .
J: TRBJ1-1
size: .
CDR3: CASSEGMNTEAFF
DNA: TGTGCCAGCAGTGAAGGGATGAACACTGAAGCTTTCTTT

V: TRBV7-2
D: .
J: TRBJ1-3
size: .
CDR3: CASSPSGRNTIYF
DNA: TGTGCCAGCAGTCCAAGCGGGAGAAACACCATATATTTT

V: TRBV11-2
D: .
J: TRBJ2-1
size: once
CDR3: CASSLGRSSYNEQFF
DNA: TGTGCCAGCAGCTTAGGCCGGAGCTCCTACAATGAGCAGTTCTTC

V: TRBV9
D: .
J: TRBJ2-3
size: .
CDR3: CASSVGDTQYF
DNA: TGTGCCAGCAGCGTGGGGGATACGCAGTATTTT

V: TRBV19
D: .
J: TRBJ1-3
size: .
CDR3: CASSRTAGNTIYF
DNA: TGTGCCAGTAGTAGGACAGCCGGAAACACCATATATTTT

V: TRBV5-4
D: TRBD1
J: TRBJ2-1
size: .
CDR3: CASSGTGSKNEQFF
DNA: TGTGCCAGCAGCGGGACAGGGTCTAAAAATGAGCAGTTCTTC

V: TRBV7-8
D: TRBD2
J: TRBJ2-1
size: .
CDR3: CASSLASLAGGPRNEQFF
DNA: TGTGCCAGCAGCTTAGCTTCCCTAGCGGGAGGGCCAAGGAATGAGCAGTTCTTC

V: TRBV5-1
D: TRBD2
J: TRBJ2-1
size: once
CDR3: CASSFSSGSSSYNEQFF
DNA: TGCGCCAGCAGCTTTTCTAGCGGGAGTAGCTCCTACAATGAGCAGTTCTTC

V: TRBV23-1
D: .
J: TRBJ2-1
size: .
CDR3: CASSQLGGNEQFF
DNA: TGCGCCAGCAGTCAATTGGGTGGAAATGAGCAGTTCTTC

V: TRBV5-1
D: .
J: TRBJ2-5
size: .
CDR3: CASSRTVQETQYF
DNA: TGCGCCAGCAGCAGGACAGTTCAAGAGACCCAGTACTTC

V: TRBV5-6
D: .
J: TRBJ1-3
size: .
CDR3: CASSALGQGYTIYF
DNA: TGTGCCAGCAGCGCCCTGGGGCAGGGGTACACCATATATTTT

V: TRBV6-6
D: TRBD2
J: TRBJ2-7
size: .
CDR3: CASSYSLAGYYEQYF
DNA: TGTGCCAGCAGTTACTCCCTAGCGGGGTACTACGAGCAGTACTTC

V: TRBV7-2
D: TRBD2
J: TRBJ2-3
size: .
CDR3: CASSLDSAGGFSGTQYF
DNA: TGTGCCAGCAGCTTAGATTCCGCGGGGGGCTTTTCTGGTACGCAGTATTTT

V: TRBV18
D: .
J: TRBJ1-3
size: .
CDR3: CASSPQWRQPGNTIYF
DNA: TGTGCCAGCTCCCCCCAGTGGAGACAGCCTGGAAACACCATATATTTT

V: TRBV20-1
D: .
J: TRBJ1-1
size: .
CDR3: CSALTTEAFF
DNA: TGCAGTGCCCTGACCACTGAAGCTTTCTTT

V: TRBV28
D: .
J: TRBJ1-5
size: .
CDR3: CASSPQDRVGQPQHF
DNA: TGTGCCAGCTCCCCTCAGGACAGAGTGGGTCAGCCCCAGCATTTT

V: TRBV19
D: .
J: TRBJ1-2
size: once
CDR3: CASSPRSIVAGYTF
DNA: TGTGCCAGTAGTCCTCGGTCGATCGTGGCTGGCTACACCTTC

V: TRBV5-8
D: TRBD1
J: TRBJ1-2
size: .
CDR3: CASSGRTGANYGYTF
DNA: TGTGCCAGCAGCGGGCGGACAGGGGCTAACTATGGCTACACCTTC

V: TRBV7-8
D: .
J: TRBJ1-5
size: once
CDR3: CASSFRRQPDQPQHF
DNA: TGTGCCAGCAGCTTCCGAAGGCAGCCGGATCAGCCCCAGCATTTT

V: TRBV6-6
D: .
J: TRBJ1-2
size: .
CDR3: CASSYSGGGTYGYTF
DNA: TGTGCCAGCAGTTACTCGGGGGGGGGCACCTATGGCTACACCTTC

V: TRBV7-9
D: .
J: TRBJ2-2
size: .
CDR3: CASSLPPTGSGAGELFF
DNA: TGTGCCAGCAGCTTACCCCCGACAGGGTCGGGGGCCGGGGAGCTGTTTTTT

V: TRBV10-3
D: TRBD1
J: TRBJ1-2
size: .
CDR3: CASGQGDDYGYTF
DNA: TGTGCCAGCGGACAGGGGGACGACTATGGCTACACCTTC

V: TRBV15
D: .
J: TRBJ2-7
size: .
CDR3: CATSTNLGVYEQYF
DNA: TGTGCCACCAGTACAAACCTGGGGGTATACGAGCAGTACTTC

V: TRBV2
D: TRBD1
J: TRBJ2-7
size: .
CDR3: CASRGDREKRSSYEQYF
DNA: TGTGCCAGCAGGGGGGACAGGGAAAAAAGGAGCTCCTACGAGCAGTACTTC

V: TRBV28
D: TRBD2
J: TRBJ2-5
size: .
CDR3: CASSLWTSGGARETQYF
DNA: TGTGCCAGCAGTCTTTGGACTAGCGGGGGGGCCCGGGAGACCCAGTACTTC

V: TRBV19
D: TRBD1
J: TRBJ2-3
size: .
CDR3: CASSPQGARFTDTQYF
DNA: TGTGCCAGTAGTCCCCAGGGGGCGCGCTTCACAGATACGCAGTATTTT

V: TRBV28
D: .
J: TRBJ1-2
size: .
CDR3: CASSLEQAHYGYTF
DNA: TGTGCCAGCAGTTTAGAGCAGGCGCACTATGGCTACACCTTC

V: TRBV6-6
D: TRBD1
J: TRBJ2-7
size: .
CDR3: CASSQQEGAVEQYF
DNA: TGTGCCAGCAGTCAGCAAGAGGGGGCGGTCGAGCAGTACTTC

V: TRBV28
D: TRBD1
J: TRBJ1-5
size: once
CDR3: CASSWTGSNQPQHF
DNA: TGTGCCAGCAGTTGGACAGGGAGCAATCAGCCCCAGCATTTT

V: TRBV28
D: TRBD1
J: TRBJ1-2
size: .
CDR3: CASRGQGVSNYGYTF
DNA: TGTGCCAGCAGGGGACAGGGAGTGAGTAACTATGGCTACACCTTC

V: TRBV30
D: .
J: TRBJ1-5
size: .
CDR3: CAWSGLGNQPQHF
DNA: TGTGCCTGGAGTGGGTTGGGAAATCAGCCCCAGCATTTT

V: TRBV18
D: .
J: TRBJ2-7
size: .
CDR3: CASSQWDYEQYF
DNA: TGTGCCAGCTCACAGTGGGACTACGAGCAGTACTTC

V: TRBV25-1
D: .
J: TRBJ2-7
size: .
CDR3: CASSEYFSYEQYF
DNA: TGTGCCAGCAGTGAATATTTTAGCTACGAGCAGTACTTC